This TCR beta chain appears in the sequencing data of a study of beta chain features in type 1 diabetes. For the study at large: Comparable age, gender and cell yields were observed in patients relative to healthy donors.

Findings and limits, study-wide: Moderately but significantly shorter TCRB CDR3s were found in Type 1 diabetes patients in all four CD4+ subsets. Sequencing from cDNA could over-represent high-TCR-expressing cells. It was not settled here whether HLA type affects TCRB rearrangement.

CD4+ cells of the naive, central memory, regulatory and stem cell-like memory types were sorted via CD45RO/CCR7/CD25/CD127/CD95/CD27. CDR1 is SGHTA and CDR2 is FQGTGA in the germline V gene. With V trimmed by 5 bases and J by 5 bases, 3 bases remained unmatched. The CDR3 is 15 amino acids. The isolated RNA, all of it, was reverse transcribed, so expressed TCRB transcripts were what got sequenced. TCRdb keeps only in-frame clones here, not all; method: immunoSEQ multiplex PCR. Altogether fewer than 200,000 clones are present, about a tenth being singletons, with the ten largest covering around 0.48%. Remarks on this clone: Antigen: not known.

The material sequenced was central memory CD4+ T cells from blood. The source is a man younger than 40 with type 1 diabetes. The chain recombines TRBV7-3 with TRBJ2-1; 13 positions match TRBD2. CDR3 bases: TGTGCCAGCAGCCCCGGGACTAGCGGGGACAATGAGCAGTTCTTC. Amino acids: CASSPGTSGDNEQFF.